The 2 T cell receptor beta chains given below trace back to one sample, sequenced in a study of OX40 agonist ivuxolimab in advanced cancers. Measured with immunoSEQ multiplex PCR; TCRdb has only the in-frame clones, and not every one. The repertoire consists of fewer than 50,000 clones, with over 60% occurring once and the leading ten covering 7.5% to 10%. The specimen was CD4+ or CD8+ T cells sorted from blood, collected in a trial of the OX40 agonist ivuxolimab. These receptors were obtained from an adult with an advanced solid tumor such as melanoma, head and neck, liver or kidney cancer.

This clone was counted only a few times. The chain recombines TRBV19 with TRBJ2-1, with 13 nucleotides matching TRBD2. Germline CDR1 reads LNHDA; CDR2 reads SQIVND (reference sequence). CDR3 length: 16 residues. V lost 5 bases and J lost 7; bases outside the gene matches: 8. CDR3 region: CASSLQLAGGRNEQFF. CDR3 coding DNA: TGTGCCAGTAGTCTCCAACTAGCGGGAGGGCGTAATGAGCAGTTCTTC.

The chain couples TRBV11-3 to TRBJ2-3; D could derive from TRBD1 or TRBD2 (6 bases each). CDR1 is SGHNT, CDR2 YENEEA, per germline. This CDR3 comprises 14 residues. V dropped 7 bases and J dropped 6 bases, with 17 bases sitting between them. CDR3 sequence: CASTRGGIGDTQYF. The CDR3 DNA sequence: TGTGCCAGCACAAGAGGGGGGATTGGGGATACGCAGTATTTT.